This TCR beta chain is from a study of cytomegalovirus exposure and HLA in healthy donors. Sequenced by immunoSEQ multiplex PCR; TCRdb stores in-frame clones only, minus some. The repertoire holds some 170,000 clones, with 86% as singletons. This clone turned up a few times. Its antigen is currently unknown. Overall study results and limits: Listed as cytomegalovirus-associated were 164 TCR beta chains.

Germline CDR1 is MNHNY and CDR2 is SVGAGI (reference sequence). V gave up 6 bases and J gave up 4 bases, with 13 bases separating them. The CDR3 consists of 14 residues. The V and J genes are TRBV6-6 and TRBJ1-5; possibly TRBD1 for D (5 bases). The sequence derives from a woman aged 18-30 years in good health and CMV-seronegative. The material sequenced was PBMCs. CDR3 amino acids: CASSPGGVNQPQHF. CDR3 nucleotides: TGTGCCAGCAGCCCCGGGGGAGTTAATCAGCCCCAGCATTTT.